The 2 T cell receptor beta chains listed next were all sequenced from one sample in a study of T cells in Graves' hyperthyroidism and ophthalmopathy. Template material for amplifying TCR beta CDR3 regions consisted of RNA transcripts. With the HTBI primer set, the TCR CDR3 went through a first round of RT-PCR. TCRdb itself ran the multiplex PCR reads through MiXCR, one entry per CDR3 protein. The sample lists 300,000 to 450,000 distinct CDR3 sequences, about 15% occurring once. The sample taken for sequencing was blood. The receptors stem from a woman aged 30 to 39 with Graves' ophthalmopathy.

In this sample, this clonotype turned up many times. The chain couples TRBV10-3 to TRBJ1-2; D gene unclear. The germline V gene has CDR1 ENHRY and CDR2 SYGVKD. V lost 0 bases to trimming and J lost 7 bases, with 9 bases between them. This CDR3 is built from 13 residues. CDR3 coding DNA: TGTGCCATCAGTGAGTCGATTGATCGTGGCTACACCTTC. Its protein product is CAISESIDRGYTF.

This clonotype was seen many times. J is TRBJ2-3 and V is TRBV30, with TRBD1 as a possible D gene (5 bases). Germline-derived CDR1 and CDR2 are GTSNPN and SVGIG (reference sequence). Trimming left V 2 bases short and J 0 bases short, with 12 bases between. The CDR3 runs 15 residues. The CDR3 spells CAWSRGEKSTDTQYF. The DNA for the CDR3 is TGTGCCTGGAGTAGGGGTGAGAAAAGCACAGATACGCAGTATTTT.